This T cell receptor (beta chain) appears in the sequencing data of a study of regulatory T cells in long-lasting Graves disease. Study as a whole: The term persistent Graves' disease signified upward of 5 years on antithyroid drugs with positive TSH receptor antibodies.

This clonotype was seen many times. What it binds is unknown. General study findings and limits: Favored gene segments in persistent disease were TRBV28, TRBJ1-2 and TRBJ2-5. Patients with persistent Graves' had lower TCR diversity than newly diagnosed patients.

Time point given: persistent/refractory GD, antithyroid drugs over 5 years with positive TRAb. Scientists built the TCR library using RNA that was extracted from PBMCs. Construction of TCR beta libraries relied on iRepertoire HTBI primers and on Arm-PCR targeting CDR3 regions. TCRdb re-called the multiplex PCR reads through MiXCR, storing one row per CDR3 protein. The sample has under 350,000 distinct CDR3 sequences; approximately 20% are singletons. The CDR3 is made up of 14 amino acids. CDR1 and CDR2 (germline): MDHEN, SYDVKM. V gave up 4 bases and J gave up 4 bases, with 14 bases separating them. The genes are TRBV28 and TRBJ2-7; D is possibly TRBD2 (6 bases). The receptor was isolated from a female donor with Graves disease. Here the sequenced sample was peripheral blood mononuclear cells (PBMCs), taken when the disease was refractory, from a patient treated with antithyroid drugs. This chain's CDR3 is CASSSPGGDYEQYF. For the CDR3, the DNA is TGTGCCAGCAGTTCCCCAGGCGGGGATTACGAGCAGTACTTC.